This T cell receptor (beta chain) appears in the sequencing data of a study of beta chain features in type 1 diabetes. Reverse transcription of all isolated RNA meant that expressed TCRB transcripts were sequenced. Regulatory, naive and central memory T cell samples averaged about 3.57 million reads. Method: immunoSEQ multiplex PCR; TCRdb's copy keeps in-frame clones and lacks some. The repertoire consists of fewer than 55,000 clones, with roughly 39% occurring once and the leading ten covering about 1.5%. A word on this clone: Antigen: not known.

V was pared by 5 bases and J by 6 bases, with 12 bases of the junction left unmatched. Germline loops: CDR1 SGHNT, CDR2 YYREEE (reference sequence). The CDR3 loop spans 15 amino acids. Findings and caveats of the study: These data did not resolve whether HLA type affects TCRB rearrangement. All four CD4+ subsets from Type 1 diabetes patients carried moderately but significantly shorter TCRB CDR3s.

CD45RO/CCR7/CD25/CD127/CD95/CD27 staining was used to isolate CD4+ naive, central memory, regulatory and stem cell-like memory cells by sorting. The chain uses TRBV5-4 and TRBJ2-7; 9 bases align to TRBD2. This sequence was found in a man younger than 45 with type 1 diabetes. Material for sequencing was Tregs from blood. Here the CDR3 reads CASSPPGGRVAEQYF. CDR3 nucleotides: TGTGCCAGCAGTCCTCCGGGCGGGAGGGTCGCCGAGCAGTACTTC. Full variable domain (rest looked up from reference TRBV5-4 and TRBJ2-7): ETGVTQSPTHLIKTRGQQVTLRCSSQSGHNTVSWYQQALGQGPQFIFQYYREEENGRGNFPPRFSGLQFPNYSSELNVNALELDDSALYLCASSPPGGRVAEQYFGPGTRLTVT.